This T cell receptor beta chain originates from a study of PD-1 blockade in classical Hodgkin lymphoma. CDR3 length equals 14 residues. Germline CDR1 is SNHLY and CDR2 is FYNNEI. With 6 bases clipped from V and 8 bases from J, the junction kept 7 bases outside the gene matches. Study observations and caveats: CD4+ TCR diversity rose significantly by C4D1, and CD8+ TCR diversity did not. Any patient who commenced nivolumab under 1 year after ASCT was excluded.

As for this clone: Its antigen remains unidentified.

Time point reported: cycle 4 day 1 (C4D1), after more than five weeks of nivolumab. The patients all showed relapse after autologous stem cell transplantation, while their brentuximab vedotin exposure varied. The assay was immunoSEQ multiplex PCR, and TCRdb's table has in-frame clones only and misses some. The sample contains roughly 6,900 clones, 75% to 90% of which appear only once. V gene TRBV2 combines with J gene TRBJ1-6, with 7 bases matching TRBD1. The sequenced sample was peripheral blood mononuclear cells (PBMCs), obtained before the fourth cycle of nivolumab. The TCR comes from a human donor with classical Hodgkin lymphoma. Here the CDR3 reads CASRGQMIDSPLHF. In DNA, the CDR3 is TGTGCCAGCAGGGGACAGATGATTGATTCACCCCTCCACTTT.